The present T cell receptor beta chain was sequenced within a study of blood T cell repertoires in COVID-19. Germline V CDR1 and CDR2: MNHEY, SVGAGI. J was trimmed by 7 bases and V by 6 bases; bases with no gene match: 8. This CDR3 has 14 residues. The recovered donors of Cohort 3 showed two negative PCRs, clearance, or symptom resolution. The protocol was immunoSEQ multiplex PCR, while the TCRdb copy is restricted to in-frame clones and leaves out a portion. Among about 380,000 clones listed, more than 75% were seen once. The chain carries TRBV6-5 and TRBJ1-1; 10 nucleotides line up with TRBD1. This receptor was taken from a young woman who had recovered from COVID-19. The sample consisted of PBMCs or T cells enriched from blood (not recorded which). Here the CDR3 reads CASRTGGFGGEAFF. The CDR3 DNA reads TGTGCCAGCAGGACAGGGGGCTTTGGAGGTGAAGCTTTCTTT.